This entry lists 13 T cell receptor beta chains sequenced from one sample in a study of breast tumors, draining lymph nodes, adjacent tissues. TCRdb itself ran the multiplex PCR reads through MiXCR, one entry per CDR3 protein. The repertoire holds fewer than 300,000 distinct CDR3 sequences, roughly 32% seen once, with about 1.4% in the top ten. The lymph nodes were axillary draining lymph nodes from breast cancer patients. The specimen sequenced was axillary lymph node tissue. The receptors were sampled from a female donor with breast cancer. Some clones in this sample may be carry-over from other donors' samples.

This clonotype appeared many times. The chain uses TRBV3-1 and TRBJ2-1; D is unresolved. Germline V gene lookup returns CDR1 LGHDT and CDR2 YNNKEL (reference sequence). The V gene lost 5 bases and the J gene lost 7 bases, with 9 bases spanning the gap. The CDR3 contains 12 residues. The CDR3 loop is CASSRVKNEQFF. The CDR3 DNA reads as TGTGCCAGCAGCAGGGTTAAGAATGAGCAGTTCTTC.

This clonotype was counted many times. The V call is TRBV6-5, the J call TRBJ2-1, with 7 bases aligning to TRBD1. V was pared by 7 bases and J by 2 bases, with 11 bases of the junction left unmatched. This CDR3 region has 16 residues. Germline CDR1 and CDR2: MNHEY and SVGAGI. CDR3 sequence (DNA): TGTGCCAGCAAACAAGACAGGGACCCAACCTACAATGAGCAGTTCTTC. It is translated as CASKQDRDPTYNEQFF.

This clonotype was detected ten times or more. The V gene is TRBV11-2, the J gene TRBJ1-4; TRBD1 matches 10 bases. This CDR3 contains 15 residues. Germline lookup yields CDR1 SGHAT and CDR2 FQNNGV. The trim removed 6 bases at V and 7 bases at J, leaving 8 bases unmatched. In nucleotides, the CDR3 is TGTGCCAGCAGTGCCCCGGGACAGGGGATTGAAAAACTGTTTTTT. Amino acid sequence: CASSAPGQGIEKLFF. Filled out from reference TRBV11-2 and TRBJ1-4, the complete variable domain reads EAGVAQSPRYKIIEKRQSVAFWCNPISGHATLYWYQQILGQGPKLLIQFQNNGVVDDSQLPKDRFSAERLKGVDSTLKIQPAKLEDSAVYLCASSAPGQGIEKLFFGSGTQLSVL.

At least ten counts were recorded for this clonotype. CDR3 sequence reads: CSVRPNYGYTF. The CDR3 DNA reads as TGCAGTGTTAGGCCTAACTATGGCTACACCTTC. The chain combines TRBV20-1 with TRBJ1-2; the D is unclear. This CDR3 spans 11 amino acids. From germline, CDR1 is DFQATT and CDR2 SNEGSKA (reference sequence). V lost 7 bases, J lost 0 bases, and 6 bases lay in between.

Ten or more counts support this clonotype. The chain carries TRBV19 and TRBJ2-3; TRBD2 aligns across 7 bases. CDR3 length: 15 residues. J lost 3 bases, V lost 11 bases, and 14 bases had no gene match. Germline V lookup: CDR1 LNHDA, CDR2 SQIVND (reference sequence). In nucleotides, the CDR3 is TGTGCCTGTGGTTTTACGGGAGGTGGTACAGATACGCAGTATTTT. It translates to CACGFTGGGTDTQYF.

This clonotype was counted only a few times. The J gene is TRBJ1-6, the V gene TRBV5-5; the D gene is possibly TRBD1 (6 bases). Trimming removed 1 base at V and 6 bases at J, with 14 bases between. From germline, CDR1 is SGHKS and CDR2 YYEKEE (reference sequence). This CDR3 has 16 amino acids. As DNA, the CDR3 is TGTGCCAGCAGCTTGACCACAGGGTCCCCTAATTCACCCCTCCACTTT. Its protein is CASSLTTGSPNSPLHF.

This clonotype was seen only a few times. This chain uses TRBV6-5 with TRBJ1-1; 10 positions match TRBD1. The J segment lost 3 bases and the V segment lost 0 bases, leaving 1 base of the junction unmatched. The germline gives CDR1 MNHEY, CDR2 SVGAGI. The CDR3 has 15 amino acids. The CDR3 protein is CASSYSGQGYTEAFF. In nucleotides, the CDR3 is TGTGCCAGCAGTTACTCGGGACAGGGGTACACTGAAGCTTTCTTT.

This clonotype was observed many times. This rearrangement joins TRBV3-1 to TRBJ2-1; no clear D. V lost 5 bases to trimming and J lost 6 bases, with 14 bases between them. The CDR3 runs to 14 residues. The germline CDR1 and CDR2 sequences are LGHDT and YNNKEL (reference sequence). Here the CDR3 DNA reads TGTGCCAGCAGCGTTACGTCTAGAAGCAATGAGCAGTTCTTC. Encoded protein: CASSVTSRSNEQFF.

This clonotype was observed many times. In DNA, the CDR3 is TGTGCCAGCAGCTTAGGGGCCGGGGCCAACGTCCTGACTTTC. Protein product: CASSLGAGANVLTF. The chain joins TRBV7-9 to TRBJ2-6, with no clear D. CDR3 length: 14 residues. Germline loops: CDR1 SEHNR, CDR2 FQNEAQ (reference sequence). The V gene lost 1 base and the J gene lost 4 bases, with 5 bases spanning the gap.

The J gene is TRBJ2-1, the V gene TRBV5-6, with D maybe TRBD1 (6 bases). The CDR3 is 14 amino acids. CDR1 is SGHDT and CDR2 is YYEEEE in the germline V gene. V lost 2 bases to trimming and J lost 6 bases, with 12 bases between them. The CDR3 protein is CASSLPGRGNEQFF. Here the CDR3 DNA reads TGTGCCAGCAGCTTACCCGGCAGGGGCAATGAGCAGTTCTTC.

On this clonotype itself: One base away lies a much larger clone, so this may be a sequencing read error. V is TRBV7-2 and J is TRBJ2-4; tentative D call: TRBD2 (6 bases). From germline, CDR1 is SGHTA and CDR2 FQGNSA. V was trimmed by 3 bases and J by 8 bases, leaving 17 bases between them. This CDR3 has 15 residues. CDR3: CASSFARASGDIQYF. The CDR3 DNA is TGTGCCAGCAGCTTCGCCAGGGCTTCGGGAGACATTCAGTACTTC.

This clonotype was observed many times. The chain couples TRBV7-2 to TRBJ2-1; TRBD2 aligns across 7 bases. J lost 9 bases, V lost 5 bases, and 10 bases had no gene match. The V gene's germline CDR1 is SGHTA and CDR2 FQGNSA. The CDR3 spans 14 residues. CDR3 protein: CASSQRAGVGEQFF. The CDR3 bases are TGTGCCAGCAGCCAACGGGCGGGAGTAGGTGAGCAGTTCTTC.

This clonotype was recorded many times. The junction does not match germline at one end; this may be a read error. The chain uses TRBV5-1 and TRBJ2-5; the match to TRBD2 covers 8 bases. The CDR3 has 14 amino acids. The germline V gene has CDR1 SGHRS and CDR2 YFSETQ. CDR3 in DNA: TGCGCCAGCAGCGGGGTAGCGGGACAAGACACCCAGTACTTC. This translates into CASSGVAGQDTQYF.